Listed below are T cell receptor beta chains from one sample, sequenced in a study of blood T cell repertoires in COVID-19. Method: immunoSEQ multiplex PCR; TCRdb's copy keeps in-frame clones and lacks some. The table includes approximately 250,000 clones, 88% detected once. Sequences were obtained from PBMCs or T cells enriched from blood (not recorded which). The receptors come from a woman aged 55-70 years in a cohort exposed to, infected with or recovered from COVID-19 (not recorded which). Each CDR3 is given with its conserved first and last residue. D genes are given only for firm matches. Clone size is shown for a subset of rows, as once, few, many or a class of expanded clone.

CASSPGGSRETQYF TGTGCCAGCTCACCCGGAGGTTCCCGAGAGACCCAGTACTTC TRBV18 NA NA TRBJ2-5
CSASLSATGGPEQYF TGCAGTGCTAGTCTATCTGCGACAGGGGGTCCCGAGCAGTACTTC TRBV20-1 NA TRBD1 TRBJ2-7
CASSQGGGIYGYTF TGTGCCAGCAGCCAGGGAGGGGGGATCTATGGCTACACCTTC TRBV6-5 NA NA TRBJ1-2
CASSLGTGGGYEQYF TGTGCCAGCAGCTTAGGGACAGGGGGTGGCTACGAGCAGTACTTC TRBV11-2 few TRBD1 TRBJ2-7
CASSSTGGAYEQYF TGTGCCAGCAGCTCGACAGGGGGAGCCTACGAGCAGTACTTC TRBV6-2/TRBV6-3 NA TRBD1 TRBJ2-7
CASSQGTGPSYEQYF TGCGCCAGCAGCCAAGGGACAGGCCCGTCCTACGAGCAGTACTTC TRBV4-3 once TRBD1 TRBJ2-7
CAWSGALKTYEQYF TGTGCCTGGAGTGGGGCTCTTAAGACGTACGAGCAGTACTTC TRBV30 NA NA TRBJ2-7
CASLLASSQETQYF TGTGCCAGTCTACTAGCGTCTTCCCAAGAGACCCAGTACTTC TRBV7-2 once TRBD2 TRBJ2-5
CASSVDGGGTYEQYF TGTGCCAGCAGCGTAGATGGGGGAGGGACCTACGAGCAGTACTTC TRBV9 NA TRBD2 TRBJ2-7
CASSYLTGRDTEAFF TGTGCCAGCAGTTACTTGACAGGGCGGGACACTGAAGCTTTCTTT TRBV6-5 NA TRBD1 TRBJ1-1
CASIAGEELFF TGCGCCAGCATAGCGGGCGAGGAGCTGTTTTTT TRBV5-1 NA TRBD2 TRBJ2-2
CASSRKTSGLSYNEQFF TGCGCCAGCAGTCGCAAGACTAGCGGGCTTTCCTACAATGAGCAGTTCTTC TRBV4-1 NA TRBD2 TRBJ2-1
CAFLRGSGANVLTF TGTGCCTTCCTCAGGGGCTCTGGGGCCAACGTCCTGACTTTC TRBV30 NA NA TRBJ2-6
CASSQAERVYNEQFF TGTGCCAGCAGCCAAGCGGAGCGGGTCTACAATGAGCAGTTCTTC TRBV3-1/TRBV3-2 NA NA TRBJ2-1
CASSLLDQPQHF TGTGCCAGCAGTTTATTAGATCAGCCCCAGCATTTT TRBV28 NA NA TRBJ1-5
CASTAKRSSSYNEQFF TGTGCCAGCACCGCCAAGAGGTCCAGCTCCTACAATGAGCAGTTCTTC TRBV3-1/TRBV3-2 NA NA TRBJ2-1
CASSPTSGSSYNEQFF TGTGCCAGCAGCCCGACTAGCGGGAGCTCCTACAATGAGCAGTTCTTC TRBV11-2 NA TRBD2 TRBJ2-1
CASSPGDTQYF TGTGCCAGCAGCCCGGGGGATACGCAGTATTTT TRBV14 NA NA TRBJ2-3
CASSPVQLQGRTGNTIYF TGTGCCAGCAGCCCAGTCCAATTACAGGGGAGGACTGGAAACACCATATATTTT TRBV7-9 NA TRBD1 TRBJ1-3
CASSEPHLGGSASSYNSPLHF TGCGCCAGCAGTGAGCCTCATCTGGGGGGTTCCGCTAGCTCCTATAATTCACCCCTCCACTTT TRBV10-2 NA NA TRBJ1-6
CASSQTQGILPNEKLFF TGCGCCAGCAGCCAAACACAGGGAATTCTACCAAATGAAAAACTGTTTTTT TRBV4-3 NA NA TRBJ1-4
CASSAGQYTEAFF TGTGCCAGCAGTGCGGGACAGTACACTGAAGCTTTCTTT TRBV28 NA TRBD1 TRBJ1-1
CASSLAAAGETQYF TGTGCCAGCAGCTTAGCTGCCGCAGGAGAGACCCAGTACTTC TRBV7-9 NA NA TRBJ2-5
CASSRDGQGLSGANVLTF TGTGCCAGTAGTAGGGATGGACAGGGTCTCTCTGGGGCCAACGTCCTGACTTTC TRBV19 NA TRBD1 TRBJ2-6
CASSFYGGRVDEQYF TGCGCCAGCAGCTTTTACGGGGGGCGCGTCGACGAGCAGTACTTC TRBV5-1 NA NA TRBJ2-7
CASSLARLAGGPGLNEQFF TGTGCCAGCAGCTTAGCGCGACTAGCGGGAGGGCCCGGGCTAAATGAGCAGTTCTTC TRBV7-9 NA TRBD2 TRBJ2-1
CASSPQGQPQTEAFF TGCGCCAGCAGCCCCCAGGGACAGCCCCAGACTGAAGCTTTCTTT TRBV5-1 NA TRBD1 TRBJ1-1
CASRASGRGDTGELFF TGTGCCAGCAGAGCTAGCGGGAGGGGGGACACCGGGGAGCTGTTTTTT TRBV9 NA TRBD2 TRBJ2-2
CASSPIRGAGGPDTQYF TGTGCCAGCAGTCCTATCCGCGGAGCGGGAGGGCCCGATACGCAGTATTTT TRBV27 NA TRBD2 TRBJ2-3
CASSPDSYNEQFF TGTGCCAGCAGCCCGGACAGTTACAATGAGCAGTTCTTC TRBV12-3/TRBV12-4 NA NA TRBJ2-1
CAWTRGHYGYTF TGTGCCTGGACAAGGGGGCATTATGGCTACACCTTC TRBV30 NA TRBD1 TRBJ1-2
CASSYRGQGAFF TGTGCCAGCAGTTACAGGGGACAGGGGGCTTTCTTT TRBV6-5 NA TRBD1 TRBJ1-1
CASSQRRDSFLMDEQYF TGCGCCAGCAGCCAACGACGGGACAGTTTTTTGATGGACGAGCAGTACTTC TRBV4-3 few TRBD1 TRBJ2-7
CASSPGGHIAKNIQYF TGTGCCAGCTCACCGGGGGGGCATATCGCCAAAAACATTCAGTACTTC TRBV18 NA NA TRBJ2-4
CASSLAPGGVEQFF TGTGCCAGCAGCTTAGCCCCGGGGGGGGTCGAGCAGTTCTTC TRBV11-3 NA TRBD2 TRBJ2-1
CASRRDTSNYGYTF TGTGCCAGCCGCCGGGACACTTCTAACTATGGCTACACCTTC TRBV7-2 NA NA TRBJ1-2
CASAIDRGLNTIYF TGTGCCAGCGCGATAGACAGGGGGCTAAACACCATATATTTT TRBV2 NA TRBD1 TRBJ1-3
CASSFLADSYNEQFF TGTGCCAGCAGCTTTCTAGCCGACTCCTACAATGAGCAGTTCTTC TRBV7-2 NA NA TRBJ2-1
CASSLGGASTDTQYF TGTGCCAGCAGTTTGGGGGGGGCTAGCACAGATACGCAGTATTTT TRBV28 NA NA TRBJ2-3
CASSLQLFRTGGYEQYF TGTGCCAGCAGTTTACAGTTATTCCGGACAGGGGGCTACGAGCAGTACTTC TRBV28 once TRBD1 TRBJ2-7
CASSYFIAEGADTQYF TGTGCCAGCAGTTACTTCATAGCGGAGGGGGCTGATACGCAGTATTTT TRBV6-2/TRBV6-3 NA NA TRBJ2-3